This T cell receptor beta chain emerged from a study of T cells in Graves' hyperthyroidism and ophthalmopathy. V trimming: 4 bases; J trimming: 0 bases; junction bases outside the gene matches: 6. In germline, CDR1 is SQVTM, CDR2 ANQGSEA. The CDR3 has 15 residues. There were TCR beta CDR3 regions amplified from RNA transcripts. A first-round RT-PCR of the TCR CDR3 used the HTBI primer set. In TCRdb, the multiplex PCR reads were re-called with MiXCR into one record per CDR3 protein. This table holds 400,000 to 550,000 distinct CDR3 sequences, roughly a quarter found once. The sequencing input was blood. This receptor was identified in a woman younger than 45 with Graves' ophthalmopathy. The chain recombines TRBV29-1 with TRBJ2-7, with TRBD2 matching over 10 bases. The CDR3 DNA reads TGCAGCGTTGTATTAGCGGGGGGTTCCTCCTACGAGCAGTACTTC. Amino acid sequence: CSVVLAGGSSYEQYF.